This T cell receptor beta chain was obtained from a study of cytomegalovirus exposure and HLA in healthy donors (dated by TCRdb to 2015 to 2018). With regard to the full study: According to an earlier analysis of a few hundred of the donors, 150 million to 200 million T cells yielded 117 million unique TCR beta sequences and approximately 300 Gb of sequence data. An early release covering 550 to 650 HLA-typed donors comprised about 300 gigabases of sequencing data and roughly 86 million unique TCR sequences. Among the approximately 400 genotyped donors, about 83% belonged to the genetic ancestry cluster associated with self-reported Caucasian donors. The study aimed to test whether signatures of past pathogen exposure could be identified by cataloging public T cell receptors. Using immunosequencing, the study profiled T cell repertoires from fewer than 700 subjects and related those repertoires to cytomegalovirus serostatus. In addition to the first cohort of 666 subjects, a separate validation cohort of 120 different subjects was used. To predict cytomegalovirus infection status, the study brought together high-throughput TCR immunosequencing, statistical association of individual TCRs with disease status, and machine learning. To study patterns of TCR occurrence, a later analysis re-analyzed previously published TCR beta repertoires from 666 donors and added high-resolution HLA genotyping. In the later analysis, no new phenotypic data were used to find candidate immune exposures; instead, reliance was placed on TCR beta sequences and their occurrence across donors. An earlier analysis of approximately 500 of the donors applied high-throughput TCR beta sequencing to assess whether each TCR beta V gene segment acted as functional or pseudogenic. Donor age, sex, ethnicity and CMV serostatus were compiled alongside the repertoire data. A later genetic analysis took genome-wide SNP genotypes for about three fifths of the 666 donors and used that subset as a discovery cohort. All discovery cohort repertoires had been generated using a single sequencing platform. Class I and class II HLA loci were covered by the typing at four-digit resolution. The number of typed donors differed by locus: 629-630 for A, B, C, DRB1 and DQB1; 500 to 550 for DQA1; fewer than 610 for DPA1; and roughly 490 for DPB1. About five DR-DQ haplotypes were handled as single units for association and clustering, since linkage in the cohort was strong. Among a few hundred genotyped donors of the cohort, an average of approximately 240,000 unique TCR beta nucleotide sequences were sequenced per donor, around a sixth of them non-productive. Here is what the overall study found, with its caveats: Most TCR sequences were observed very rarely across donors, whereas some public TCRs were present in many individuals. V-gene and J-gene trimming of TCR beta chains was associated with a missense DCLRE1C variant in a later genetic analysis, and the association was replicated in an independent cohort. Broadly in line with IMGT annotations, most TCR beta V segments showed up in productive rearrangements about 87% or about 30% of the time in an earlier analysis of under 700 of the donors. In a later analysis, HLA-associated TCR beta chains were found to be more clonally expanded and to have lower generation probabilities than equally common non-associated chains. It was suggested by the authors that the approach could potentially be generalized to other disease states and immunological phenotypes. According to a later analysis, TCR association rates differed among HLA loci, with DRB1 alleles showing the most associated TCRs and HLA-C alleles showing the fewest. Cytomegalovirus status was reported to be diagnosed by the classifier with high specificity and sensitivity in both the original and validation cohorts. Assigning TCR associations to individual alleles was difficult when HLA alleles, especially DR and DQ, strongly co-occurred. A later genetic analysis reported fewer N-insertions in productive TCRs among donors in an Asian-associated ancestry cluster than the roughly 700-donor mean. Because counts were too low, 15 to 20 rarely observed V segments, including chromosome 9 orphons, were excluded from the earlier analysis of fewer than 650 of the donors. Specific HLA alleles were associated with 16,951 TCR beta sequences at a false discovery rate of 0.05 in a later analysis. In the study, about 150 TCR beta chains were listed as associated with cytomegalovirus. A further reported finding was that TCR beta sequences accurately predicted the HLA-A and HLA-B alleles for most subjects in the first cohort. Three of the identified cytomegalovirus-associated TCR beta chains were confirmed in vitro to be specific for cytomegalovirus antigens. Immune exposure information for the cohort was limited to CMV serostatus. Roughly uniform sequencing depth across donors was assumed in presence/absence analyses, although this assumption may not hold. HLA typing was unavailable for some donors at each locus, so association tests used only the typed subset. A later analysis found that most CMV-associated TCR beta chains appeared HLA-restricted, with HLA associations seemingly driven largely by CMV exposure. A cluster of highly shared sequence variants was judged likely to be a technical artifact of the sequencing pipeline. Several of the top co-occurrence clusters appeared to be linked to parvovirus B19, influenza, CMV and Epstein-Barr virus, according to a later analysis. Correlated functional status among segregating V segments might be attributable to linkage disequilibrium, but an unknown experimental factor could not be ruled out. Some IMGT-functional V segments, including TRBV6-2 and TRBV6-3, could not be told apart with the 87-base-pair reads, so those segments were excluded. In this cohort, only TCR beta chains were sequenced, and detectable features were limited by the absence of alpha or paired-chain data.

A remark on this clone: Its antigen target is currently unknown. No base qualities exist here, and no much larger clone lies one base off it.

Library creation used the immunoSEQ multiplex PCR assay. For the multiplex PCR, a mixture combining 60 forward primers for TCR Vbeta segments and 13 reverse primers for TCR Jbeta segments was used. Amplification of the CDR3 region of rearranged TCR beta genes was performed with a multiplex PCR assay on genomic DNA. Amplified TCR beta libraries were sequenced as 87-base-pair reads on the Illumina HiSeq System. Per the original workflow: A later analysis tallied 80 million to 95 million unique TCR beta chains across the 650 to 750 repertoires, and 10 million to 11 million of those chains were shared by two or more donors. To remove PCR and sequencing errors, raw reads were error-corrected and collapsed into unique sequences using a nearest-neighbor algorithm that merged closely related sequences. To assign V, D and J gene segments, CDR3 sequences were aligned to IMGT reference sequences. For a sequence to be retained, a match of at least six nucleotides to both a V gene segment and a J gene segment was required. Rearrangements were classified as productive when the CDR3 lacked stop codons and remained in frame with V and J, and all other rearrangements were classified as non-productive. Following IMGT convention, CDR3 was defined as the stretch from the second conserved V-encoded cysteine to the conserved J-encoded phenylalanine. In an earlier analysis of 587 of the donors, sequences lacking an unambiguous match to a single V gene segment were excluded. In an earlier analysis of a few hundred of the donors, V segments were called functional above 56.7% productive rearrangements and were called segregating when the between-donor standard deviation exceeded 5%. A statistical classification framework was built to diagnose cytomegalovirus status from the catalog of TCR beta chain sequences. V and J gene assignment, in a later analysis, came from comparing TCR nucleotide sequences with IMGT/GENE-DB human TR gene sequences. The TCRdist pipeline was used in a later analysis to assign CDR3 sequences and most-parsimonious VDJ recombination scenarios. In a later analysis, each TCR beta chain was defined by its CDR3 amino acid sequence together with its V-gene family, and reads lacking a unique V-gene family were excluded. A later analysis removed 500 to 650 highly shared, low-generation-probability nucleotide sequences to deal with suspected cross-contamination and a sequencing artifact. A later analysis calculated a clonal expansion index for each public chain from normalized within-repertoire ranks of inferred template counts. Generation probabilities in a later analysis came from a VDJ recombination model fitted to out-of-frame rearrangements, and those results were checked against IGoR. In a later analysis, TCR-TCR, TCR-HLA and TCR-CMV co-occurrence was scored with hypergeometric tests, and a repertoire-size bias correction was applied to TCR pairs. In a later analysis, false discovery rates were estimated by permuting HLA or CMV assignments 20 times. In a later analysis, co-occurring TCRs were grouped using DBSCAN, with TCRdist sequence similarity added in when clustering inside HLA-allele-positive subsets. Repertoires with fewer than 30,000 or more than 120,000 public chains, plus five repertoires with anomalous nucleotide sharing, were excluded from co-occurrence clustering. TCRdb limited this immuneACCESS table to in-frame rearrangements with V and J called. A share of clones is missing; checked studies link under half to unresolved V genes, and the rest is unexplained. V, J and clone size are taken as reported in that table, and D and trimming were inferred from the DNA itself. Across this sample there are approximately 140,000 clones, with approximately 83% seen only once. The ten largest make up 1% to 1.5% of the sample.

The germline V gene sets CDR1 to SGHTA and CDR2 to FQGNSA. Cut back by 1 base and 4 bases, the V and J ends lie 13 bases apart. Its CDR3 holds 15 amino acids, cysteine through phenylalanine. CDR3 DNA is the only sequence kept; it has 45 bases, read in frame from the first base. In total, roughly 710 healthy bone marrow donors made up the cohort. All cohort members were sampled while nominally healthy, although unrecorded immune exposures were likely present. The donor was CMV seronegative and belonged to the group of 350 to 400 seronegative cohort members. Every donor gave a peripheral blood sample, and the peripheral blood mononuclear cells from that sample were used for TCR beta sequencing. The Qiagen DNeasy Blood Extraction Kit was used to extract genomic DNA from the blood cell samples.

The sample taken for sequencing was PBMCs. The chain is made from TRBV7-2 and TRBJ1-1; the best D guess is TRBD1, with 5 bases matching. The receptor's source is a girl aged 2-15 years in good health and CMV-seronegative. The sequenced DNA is TGTGCCAGCAGCTTAGTGATTCGGGGGACCACTGAAGCTTTCTTT. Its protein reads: CASSLVIRGTTEAFF. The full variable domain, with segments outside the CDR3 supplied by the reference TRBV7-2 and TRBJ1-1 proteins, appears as GAGVSQSPSNKVTEKGKDVELRCDPISGHTALYWYRQSLGQGLEFLIYFQGNSAPDKSGLPSDRFSAERTGGSVSTLTIQRTQQEDSAVYLCASSLVIRGTTEAFFGQGTRLTVV.